Shown below are 13 T cell receptor beta chains from a single sample sequenced in a study of blood T cell repertoires in COVID-19. Method: immunoSEQ multiplex PCR; TCRdb's copy keeps in-frame clones and lacks some. This sample has some 140,000 clones, with roughly 83% found just once. The sequenced material came from peripheral blood. The receptor set was obtained from a woman of 80 years or more with acute or convalescent COVID-19.

The chain uses TRBV7-9 and TRBJ1-4, with TRBD1 identical over 7 bases. Germline loops: CDR1 SEHNR, CDR2 FQNEAQ (reference sequence). This CDR3 has 13 amino acids. Germline trimming cut 4 bases from V and 8 bases from J; bases unmatched to any gene: 4. CDR3 residues: CASSSRTGEKLFF. CDR3 DNA: TGTGCCAGCAGCTCAAGGACAGGAGAAAAACTGTTTTTT.

The genes are TRBV30 and TRBJ1-5, with D unclear. Trimming cost V 3 bases and J 1 base, with 10 bases left between them. CDR1 GTSNPN and CDR2 SVGIG come from the germline V gene (reference sequence). This CDR3 region has 14 residues. DNA of the CDR3: TGTGCCTGGAGCTGGGGAGGAAGCAATCAGCCCCAGCATTTT. Translation: CAWSWGGSNQPQHF.

This clone was detected a few times. The chain links TRBV3-1 (or the pseudogene TRBV3-2) to TRBJ1-6; possibly TRBD1 for D (6 bases). The CDR3 loop spans 15 amino acids. Germline CDR1 is LGHDT and CDR2 is YNNKEL (reference sequence). V lost 1 base, J lost 6 bases, and 10 bases lay in between. The CDR3 nucleotides are TGTGCCAGCAGCCAAGGGATAGGGGGTAATTCACCCCTCCACTTT. Translation: CASSQGIGGNSPLHF.

The V and J genes are TRBV27 and TRBJ2-3; 8 nucleotides match TRBD1. Trimming at V came to 6 bases and at J to 4 bases, leaving 12 bases not matched to a gene. CDR3 size: 16 residues. CDR1 is MNHEY, CDR2 SMNVEV, per germline (reference sequence). Here the CDR3 DNA reads TGTGCCAGCAGAAGGAGTCAGGGGGCGGTTGCAGATACGCAGTATTTT. Translated, it gives CASRRSQGAVADTQYF.

The rearrangement links TRBV11-2 to TRBJ2-3; 9 bases are a match to TRBD1. The junction had 5 bases not matched to a gene; V was cut back by 5 bases and J by 5 bases. The CDR3 consists of 14 residues. Germline values: CDR1 SGHAT, CDR2 FQNNGV. The CDR3 DNA sequence: TGTGCCAGCAGCCTAAGGACAGGGGTAGATACGCAGTATTTT. Amino acid sequence: CASSLRTGVDTQYF.

The rearrangement uses TRBV29-1 and TRBJ1-3; D unclear. The CDR3 contains 14 residues. CDR1 SQVTM and CDR2 ANQGSEA come from the germline V gene. Trimming removed 5 bases at V and 0 bases at J, with 11 bases between. The CDR3 DNA sequence: TGCAGCGTTATGGACTGGAGCTCTGGAAACACCATATATTTT. Its translation: CSVMDWSSGNTIYF.

V and J are TRBV5-1 and TRBJ2-5; possible D gene TRBD2, 5 bases. Germline V gene sequence: CDR1 SGHRS, CDR2 YFSETQ. Trimming stripped 0 bases from V and 2 bases from J, with 11 bases between. This CDR3 is built from 15 residues. The CDR3 spells CASSLEWTGQETQYF. CDR3 DNA: TGCGCCAGCAGCTTGGAATGGACGGGACAAGAGACCCAGTACTTC.

J is TRBJ2-7 and V is TRBV29-1; 10 nucleotides match TRBD1. Germline CDR1 reads SQVTM; CDR2 reads ANQGSEA. Losses at the gene ends were 6 bases for V and 4 bases for J; bases not matched to a gene: 3. This CDR3 has 12 amino acids. CDR3 region: CSVPGQGYEQYF. CDR3 bases: TGCAGCGTACCGGGACAGGGGTACGAGCAGTACTTC.

The chain combines TRBV20-1 with TRBJ2-7; D unresolved. V gave up 5 bases and J gave up 2 bases, with 7 bases separating them. The CDR3 loop spans 11 amino acids. Germline CDR1 DFQATT, CDR2 SNEGSKA (reference sequence). This CDR3 reads CSAPRAYEQYF. In DNA, the CDR3 is TGCAGTGCTCCCCGCGCCTACGAGCAGTACTTC.

This clone was seen a single time. This chain uses TRBV25-1 with TRBJ1-1; unclear D gene. V lost 5 bases, J lost 5 bases, and 15 bases lay in between. Germline values: CDR1 MGHDK, CDR2 SYGVNS. The CDR3 has 14 residues. The CDR3 is CASSPGRRWTEAFF. The DNA for the CDR3 is TGTGCCAGCAGTCCGGGGAGACGTTGGACTGAAGCTTTCTTT.

This clone occurred a few times. The chain links TRBV18 to TRBJ1-4; 10 nucleotides match TRBD1. The CDR3 runs to 15 residues. Germline CDR1 is KGHSH and CDR2 is LQKENI. The V gene end was trimmed by 5 bases and the J gene end by 5 bases; junction bases not matched to a gene: 5. The CDR3 DNA is TGTGCCAGCTCAACGGCGGACAGGGGGAATGAAAAACTGTTTTTT. Translating gives CASSTADRGNEKLFF.

The chain is built from TRBV7-2 and TRBJ2-5; D might be TRBD2 (6 bases). There are 16 residues in the CDR3. From germline, CDR1 is SGHTA and CDR2 FQGNSA. Trimming pared 0 bases from V and 2 bases from J, leaving 13 bases between. The CDR3 reads CASSLALGTGQETQYF. CDR3 in DNA: TGTGCCAGCAGCTTAGCCTTGGGGACTGGTCAAGAGACCCAGTACTTC.

This CDR3 is CSVAGGRRNSYEQYF. CDR3 sequence (DNA): TGCAGCGTTGCGGGGGGGAGACGGAACTCCTACGAGCAGTACTTC. The chain is built from TRBV29-1 and TRBJ2-7; 8 nucleotides line up with TRBD2. Trimming cost V 4 bases and J 0 bases; bases outside gene matches: 8. Germline CDR1 reads SQVTM; CDR2 reads ANQGSEA. This CDR3 is built from 15 residues.